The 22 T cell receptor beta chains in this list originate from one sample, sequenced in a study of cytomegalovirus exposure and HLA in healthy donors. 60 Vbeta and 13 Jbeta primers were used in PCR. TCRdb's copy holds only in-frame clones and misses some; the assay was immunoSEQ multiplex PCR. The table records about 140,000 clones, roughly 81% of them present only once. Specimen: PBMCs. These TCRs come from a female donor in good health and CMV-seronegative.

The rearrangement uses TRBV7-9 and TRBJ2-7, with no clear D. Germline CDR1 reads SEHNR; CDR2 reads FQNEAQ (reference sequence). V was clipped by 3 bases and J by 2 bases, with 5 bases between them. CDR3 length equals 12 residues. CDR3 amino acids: CASSFAAYEQYF. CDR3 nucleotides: TGTGCCAGCAGCTTCGCGGCCTACGAGCAGTACTTC.

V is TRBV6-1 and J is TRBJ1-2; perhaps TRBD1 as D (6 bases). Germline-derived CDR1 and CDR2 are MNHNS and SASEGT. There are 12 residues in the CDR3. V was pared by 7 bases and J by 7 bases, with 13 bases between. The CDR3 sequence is CASNDRSSGYTF. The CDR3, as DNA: TGTGCCAGCAACGACAGGTCGAGTGGCTACACCTTC.

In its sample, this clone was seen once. The CDR3 DNA reads TGTGCCAGCAGCTTTAATGACGGGGGGCCCTACGAGCAGTACTTC. Its protein is CASSFNDGGPYEQYF. This chain links TRBV7-8 with TRBJ2-7; weak D call: TRBD2 (7 bases). V was clipped by 3 bases and J by 2 bases, with 14 bases between them. This CDR3 comprises 15 residues. Looked up from germline, CDR1 is SGHVS and CDR2 is FQNEAQ.

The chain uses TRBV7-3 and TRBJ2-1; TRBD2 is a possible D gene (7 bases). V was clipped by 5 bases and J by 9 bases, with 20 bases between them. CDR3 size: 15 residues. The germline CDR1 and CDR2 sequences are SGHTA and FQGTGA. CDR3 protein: CASSPRGRGGGEQFF. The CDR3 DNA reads TGTGCCAGCAGCCCAAGGGGCAGGGGCGGGGGTGAGCAGTTCTTC.

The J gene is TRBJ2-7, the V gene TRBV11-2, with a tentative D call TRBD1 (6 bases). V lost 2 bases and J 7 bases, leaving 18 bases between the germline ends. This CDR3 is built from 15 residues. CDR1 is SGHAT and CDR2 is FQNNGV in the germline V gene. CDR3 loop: CASSLLRGPGREQYF. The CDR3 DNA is TGTGCCAGCAGCTTACTCAGGGGCCCAGGCCGGGAGCAGTACTTC.

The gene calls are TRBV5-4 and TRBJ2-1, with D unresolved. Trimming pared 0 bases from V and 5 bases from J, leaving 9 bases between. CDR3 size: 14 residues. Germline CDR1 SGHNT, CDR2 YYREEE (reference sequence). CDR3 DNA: TGTGCCAGCAGCTTGGAGTGGAGAGACAATGAGCAGTTCTTC. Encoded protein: CASSLEWRDNEQFF.

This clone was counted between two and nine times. CDR3 DNA sequence: TGTGCCAGCAGTTCGAATGAAAAACTGTTTTTT. This codes for CASSSNEKLFF. The chain couples TRBV6-5 to TRBJ1-4; no firm D call. The CDR3 is made up of 11 amino acids. V was cut by 4 bases and J by 5 bases, with 2 bases left in between. The V gene's germline CDR1 is MNHEY and CDR2 SVGAGI.

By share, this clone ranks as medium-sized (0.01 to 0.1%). CDR3 DNA: TGTGCCAGCCGACAGGGCGCCGGGGGCTACGAGCAGTACTTC. This encodes CASRQGAGGYEQYF. V and J are TRBV2 and TRBJ2-7; D is possibly TRBD1 (7 bases). The CDR3 loop spans 14 amino acids. Germline CDR1 is SNHLY and CDR2 is FYNNEI. V was shortened by 8 bases and J by 3 bases, with 17 bases between the two germline ends.

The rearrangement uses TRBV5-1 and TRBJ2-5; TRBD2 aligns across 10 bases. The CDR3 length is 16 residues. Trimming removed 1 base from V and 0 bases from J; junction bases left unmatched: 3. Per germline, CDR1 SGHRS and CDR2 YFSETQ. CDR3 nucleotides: TGCGCCAGCAGCTTGTATAGCGGGGGGTACCAAGAGACCCAGTACTTC. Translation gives CASSLYSGGYQETQYF.

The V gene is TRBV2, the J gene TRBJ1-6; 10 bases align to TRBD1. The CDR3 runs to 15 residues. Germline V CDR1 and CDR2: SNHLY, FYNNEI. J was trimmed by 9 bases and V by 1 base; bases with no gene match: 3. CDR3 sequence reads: CASSEGQGASSPLHF. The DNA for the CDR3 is TGTGCCAGCAGTGAAGGACAGGGGGCCAGTTCACCCCTCCACTTT.

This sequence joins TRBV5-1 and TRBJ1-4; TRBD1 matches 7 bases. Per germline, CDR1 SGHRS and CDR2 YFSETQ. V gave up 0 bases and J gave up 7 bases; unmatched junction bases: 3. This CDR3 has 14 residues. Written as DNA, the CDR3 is TGCGCCAGCAGCTTGGTTGGGACAGCTGAAAAACTGTTTTTT. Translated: CASSLVGTAEKLFF.

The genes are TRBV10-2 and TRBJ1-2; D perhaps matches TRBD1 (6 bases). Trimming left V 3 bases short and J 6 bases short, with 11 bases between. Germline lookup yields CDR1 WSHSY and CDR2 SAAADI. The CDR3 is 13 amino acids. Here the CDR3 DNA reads TGCGCCAGCAGTGACGAGGGGGTCCATGGCTACACCTTC. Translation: CASSDEGVHGYTF.

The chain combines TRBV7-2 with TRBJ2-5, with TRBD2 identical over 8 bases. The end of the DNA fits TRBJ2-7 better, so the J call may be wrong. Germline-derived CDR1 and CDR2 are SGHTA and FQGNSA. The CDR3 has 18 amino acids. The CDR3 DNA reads TGTGCCAGCAGCTTATCGGCTTTACTAGCGGAATTTTCCTACGAGCAGTACTTC. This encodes CASSLSALLAEFSYEQYF.

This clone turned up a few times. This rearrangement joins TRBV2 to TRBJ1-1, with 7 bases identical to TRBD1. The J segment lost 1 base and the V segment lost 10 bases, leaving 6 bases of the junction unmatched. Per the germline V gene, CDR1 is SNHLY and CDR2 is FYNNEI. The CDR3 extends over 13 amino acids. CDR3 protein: CANRTGENTEAFF. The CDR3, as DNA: TGTGCCAATAGGACAGGAGAGAACACTGAAGCTTTCTTT.

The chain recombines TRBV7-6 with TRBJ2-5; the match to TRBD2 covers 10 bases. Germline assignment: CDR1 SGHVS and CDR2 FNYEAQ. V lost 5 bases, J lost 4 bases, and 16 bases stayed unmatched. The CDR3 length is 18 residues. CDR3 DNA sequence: TGTGCCAGCAGCGAGGGGGGAAGCGGGAGGGCCGGAGGAGAGACCCAGTACTTC. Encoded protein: CASSEGGSGRAGGETQYF.

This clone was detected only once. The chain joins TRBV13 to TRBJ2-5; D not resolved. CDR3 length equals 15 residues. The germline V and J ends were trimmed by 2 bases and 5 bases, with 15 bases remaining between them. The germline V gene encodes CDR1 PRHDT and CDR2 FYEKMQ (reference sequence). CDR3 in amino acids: CASSLNPSFRETQYF. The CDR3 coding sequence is TGTGCCAGCAGCTTAAATCCTTCGTTTCGGGAGACCCAGTACTTC.

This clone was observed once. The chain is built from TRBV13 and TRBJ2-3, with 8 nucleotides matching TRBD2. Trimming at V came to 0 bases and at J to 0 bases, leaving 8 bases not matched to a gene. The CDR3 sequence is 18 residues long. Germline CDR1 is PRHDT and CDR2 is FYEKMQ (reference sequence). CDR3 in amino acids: CASSLGDVRGVSTDTQYF. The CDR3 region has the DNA TGTGCCAGCAGCTTAGGCGACGTGCGGGGGGTGAGCACAGATACGCAGTATTTT.

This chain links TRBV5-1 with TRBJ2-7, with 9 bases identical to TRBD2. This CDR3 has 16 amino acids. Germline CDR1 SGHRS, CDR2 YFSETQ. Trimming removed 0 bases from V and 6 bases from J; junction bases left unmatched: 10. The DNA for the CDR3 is TGCGCCAGCAGCTTGGCCGGAGCTAGCGGGATGGGCGAGCAGTACTTC. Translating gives CASSLAGASGMGEQYF.

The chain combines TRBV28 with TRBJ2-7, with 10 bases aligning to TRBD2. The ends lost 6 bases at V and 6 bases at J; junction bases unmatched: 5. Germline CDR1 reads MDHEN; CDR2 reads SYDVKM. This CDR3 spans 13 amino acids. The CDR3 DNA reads TGTGCCAGCAGCCTAGCGGGAGAAGGCGAGCAGTACTTC. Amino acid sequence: CASSLAGEGEQYF.

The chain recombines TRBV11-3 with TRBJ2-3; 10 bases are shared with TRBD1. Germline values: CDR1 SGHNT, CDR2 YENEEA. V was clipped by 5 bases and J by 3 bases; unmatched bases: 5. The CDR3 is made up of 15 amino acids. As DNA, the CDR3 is TGTGCCAGCAGCCTCGGGACAGGGGCTACAGATACGCAGTATTTT. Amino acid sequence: CASSLGTGATDTQYF.

CDR3 bases: TGTGCCAGCAGCTGGGGACAGCGCCAGGAGACCCAGTACTTC. Translated: CASSWGQRQETQYF. This chain uses TRBV11-3 with TRBJ2-5; 7 bases match TRBD1. The J segment lost 5 bases and the V segment lost 4 bases, leaving 7 bases of the junction unmatched. CDR3 length: 14 residues. Germline CDR1 is SGHNT and CDR2 is YENEEA.

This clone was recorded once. The CDR3 nucleotides read TGCGCCAGCAGCCGGCTGGAGACCTCGACCCCCCTCTACGAGCAGTACTTC. As protein: CASSRLETSTPLYEQYF. V gene TRBV23-1 combines with J gene TRBJ2-7; D ambiguous. TRBV23-1 is flagged as an ORF with uncertain function. The CDR3 runs to 17 residues. V was trimmed by 6 bases and J by 3 bases, leaving 24 bases between them.